This is a list of T cell receptor beta chains from one sample in a study of CD8+CD57+ T cells in acquired aplastic anemia. TCRdb re-called the reads with MiXCR, one entry per CDR3 protein. Of roughly 93,000 distinct CDR3 sequences in the sample, roughly two thirds were seen once. The sample consisted of sorted CD4+, CD8+, or CD8+CD57+ T cells (not recorded which) from PBMCs. The receptors come from a human donor with aplastic anemia. CDR3s include the opening cysteine and the closing phenylalanine or tryptophan. The D gene is left open where the match is weak. The size field is filled for only some rows; it gives once, few, many or a size class.

-	TRBV19	TRBJ1-5	-	TGTGCCAGTAGTGCAGGCCGGGGCAATCAGCCCCAGCATTTT	CASSAGRGNQPQHF
-	TRBV6-4	TRBJ1-1	-	TGTGCCAGCAGAACAACGGACGTCGGCACTGAAGCTTTCTTT	CASRTTDVGTEAFF
-	TRBV5-1	TRBJ2-1	TRBD1	TGCGCCAGCAGCTTCGGACAGGGGGTCTCCTACAATGAGCAGTTCTTC	CASSFGQGVSYNEQFF
-	TRBV20-1	TRBJ2-7	-	TGCAGTGCTAGACCTGGAACCTACGAGCAGTACTTC	CSARPGTYEQYF
few	TRBV14	TRBJ1-6	-	TGTGCCAGCGGAGAAACGGACTCACCCCTCCACTTT	CASGETDSPLHF
-	TRBV15	TRBJ1-2	TRBD1	TGTGCCACCAGCAACCCAGGACAGGCCAACTATGGCTACACCTTC	CATSNPGQANYGYTF
many	TRBV27	TRBJ2-5	TRBD1	TGTGCCAGCACCAGACTGGGACAGGGGAAACCAAAGGAGACCCAGTACTTC	CASTRLGQGKPKETQYF
-	TRBV19	TRBJ2-7	-	TGTGCCACCAAGGACAGATACGAGCAGTACTTC	CATKDRYEQYF
few	TRBV7-2	TRBJ2-7	TRBD1	TGTGCCAGCAGCCCCGGACAGGGGGGCTACGAGCAGTACTTC	CASSPGQGGYEQYF
-	TRBV6-4	TRBJ2-1	TRBD2	TGTGCCAGCAGCGACGGCGGGAGGCCCTACAATGAGCAGTTCTTC	CASSDGGRPYNEQFF
-	TRBV20-1	TRBJ2-5	TRBD2	TGCAGTGCTAGAGACGGGACTAGCAGCGAGACCCAGTACTTC	CSARDGTSSETQYF
few	TRBV20-1	TRBJ2-3	TRBD2	TGCAGTGCTAGAGATCCCCCCGTTAGCGGGAGGGGGGCAGATACGCAGTATTTT	CSARDPPVSGRGADTQYF